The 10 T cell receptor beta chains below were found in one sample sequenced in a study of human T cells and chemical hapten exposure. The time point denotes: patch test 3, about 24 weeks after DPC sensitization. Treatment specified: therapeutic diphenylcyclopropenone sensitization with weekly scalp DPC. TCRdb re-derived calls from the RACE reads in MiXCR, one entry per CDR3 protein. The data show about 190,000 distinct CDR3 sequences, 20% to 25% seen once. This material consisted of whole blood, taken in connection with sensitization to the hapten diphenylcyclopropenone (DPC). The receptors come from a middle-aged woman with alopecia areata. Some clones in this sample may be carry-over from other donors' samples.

In nucleotides, the CDR3 is TGCAGCGCTTCAGCTAGCACAGATACGCAGTATTTT. The encoded protein is CSASASTDTQYF. This chain joins TRBV29-1 and TRBJ2-3; D call uncertain. Trimming shortened V by 7 bases and J by 0 bases, and 8 bases separated the two germline ends. The CDR3 consists of 12 residues. The V gene's germline CDR1 is SQVTM and CDR2 ANQGSEA.

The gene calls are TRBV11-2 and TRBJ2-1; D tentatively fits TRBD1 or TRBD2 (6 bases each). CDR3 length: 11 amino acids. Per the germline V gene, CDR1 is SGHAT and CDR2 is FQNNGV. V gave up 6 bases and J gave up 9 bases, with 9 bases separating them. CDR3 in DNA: TGTGCCAGCAGTGGGGGGCCTGAGCAGTTCTTC. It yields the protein CASSGGPEQFF. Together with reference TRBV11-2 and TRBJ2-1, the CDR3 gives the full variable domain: EAGVAQSPRYKIIEKRQSVAFWCNPISGHATLYWYQQILGQGPKLLIQFQNNGVVDDSQLPKDRFSAERLKGVDSTLKIQPAKLEDSAVYLCASSGGPEQFFGPGTRLTVL.

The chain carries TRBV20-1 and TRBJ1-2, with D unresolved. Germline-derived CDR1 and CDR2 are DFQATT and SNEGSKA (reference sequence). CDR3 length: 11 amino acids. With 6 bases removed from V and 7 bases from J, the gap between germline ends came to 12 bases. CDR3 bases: TGCAGTGCCCGAAGGGCGATTGGCTACACCTTC. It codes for CSARRAIGYTF.

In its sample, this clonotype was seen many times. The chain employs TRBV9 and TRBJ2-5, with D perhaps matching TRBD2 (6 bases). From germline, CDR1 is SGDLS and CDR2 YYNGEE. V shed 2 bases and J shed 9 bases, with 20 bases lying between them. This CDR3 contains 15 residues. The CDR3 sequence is CASSVDPIASESQYF. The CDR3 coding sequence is TGTGCCAGCAGCGTCGATCCCATAGCTAGCGAATCCCAGTACTTC.

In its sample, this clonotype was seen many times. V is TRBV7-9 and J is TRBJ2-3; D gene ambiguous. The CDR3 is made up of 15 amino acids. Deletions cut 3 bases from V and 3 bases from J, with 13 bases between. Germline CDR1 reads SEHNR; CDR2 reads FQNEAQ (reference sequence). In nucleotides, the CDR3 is TGTGCCAGCAGCTTTGTAGGGTCCCGGACAGATACGCAGTATTTT. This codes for CASSFVGSRTDTQYF.

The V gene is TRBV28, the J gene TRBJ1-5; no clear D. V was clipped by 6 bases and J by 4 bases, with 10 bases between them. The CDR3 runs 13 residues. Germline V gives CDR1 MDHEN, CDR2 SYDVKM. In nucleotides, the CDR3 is TGTGCCAGCAGCCCTTTGGCGAATCAGCCCCAGCATTTT. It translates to CASSPLANQPQHF.

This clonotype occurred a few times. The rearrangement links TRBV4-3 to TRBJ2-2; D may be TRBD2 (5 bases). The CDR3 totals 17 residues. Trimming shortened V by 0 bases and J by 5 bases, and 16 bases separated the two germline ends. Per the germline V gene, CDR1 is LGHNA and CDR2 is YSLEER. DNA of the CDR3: TGCGCCAGCAGCCAAGATTTAGGACGCCCGGGGACCGGGGAGCTGTTTTTT. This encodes CASSQDLGRPGTGELFF.

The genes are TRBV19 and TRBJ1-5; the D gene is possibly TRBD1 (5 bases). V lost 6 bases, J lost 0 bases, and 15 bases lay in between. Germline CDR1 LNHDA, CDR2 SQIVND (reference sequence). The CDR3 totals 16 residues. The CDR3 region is CASSNQQVYSNQPQHF. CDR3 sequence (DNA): TGTGCCAGTAGCAACCAACAGGTTTATAGCAATCAGCCCCAGCATTTT.

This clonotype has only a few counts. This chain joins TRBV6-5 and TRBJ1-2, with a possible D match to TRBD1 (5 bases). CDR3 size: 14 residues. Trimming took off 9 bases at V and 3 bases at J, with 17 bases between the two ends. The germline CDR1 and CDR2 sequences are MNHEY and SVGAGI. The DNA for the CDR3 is TGTGCCAGTAAGATTGGGGACTCCTACTATGGCTACACCTTC. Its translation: CASKIGDSYYGYTF.

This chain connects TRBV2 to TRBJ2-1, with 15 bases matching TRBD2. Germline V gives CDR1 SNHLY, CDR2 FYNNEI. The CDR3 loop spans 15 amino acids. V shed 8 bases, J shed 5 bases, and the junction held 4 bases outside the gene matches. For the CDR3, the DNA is TGTGCCAGCGTAGGGACTAGCGGGAGGCACAATGAGCAGTTCTTC. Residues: CASVGTSGRHNEQFF.